Given below is one T cell receptor (beta chain) in context. This sample stems from a study of blood T cell repertoires in COVID-19. On the study more broadly: Researchers got acute and convalescent COVID-19 samples from the United States, Italy and Spain.

In the original analysis: Cell counts per sample came from amplifying reference gene primers. Clones were sequenced by immunoSEQ multiplex PCR, and TCRdb holds only the in-frame ones, with some missing. V, J and clone size are taken as reported in that table, and D and trimming were inferred from the DNA itself. The sample has about 140,000 clones; roughly 84% are singletons. The trim removed 5 bases at V and 3 bases at J, leaving 8 bases unmatched. Germline values: CDR1 SGHVS, CDR2 FQNEAQ. The CDR3 covers 15 residues. The sequencing input was peripheral blood. The rearrangement links TRBV7-8 to TRBJ2-7; TRBD1 agrees at 9 bases. This clonotype was sampled from a human donor in a cohort sampled during active COVID-19. The CDR3 sequence is CASSLGGTGSYEQYF. The CDR3 bases are TGTGCCAGCAGCCTCGGAGGGACAGGGAGCTACGAGCAGTACTTC.